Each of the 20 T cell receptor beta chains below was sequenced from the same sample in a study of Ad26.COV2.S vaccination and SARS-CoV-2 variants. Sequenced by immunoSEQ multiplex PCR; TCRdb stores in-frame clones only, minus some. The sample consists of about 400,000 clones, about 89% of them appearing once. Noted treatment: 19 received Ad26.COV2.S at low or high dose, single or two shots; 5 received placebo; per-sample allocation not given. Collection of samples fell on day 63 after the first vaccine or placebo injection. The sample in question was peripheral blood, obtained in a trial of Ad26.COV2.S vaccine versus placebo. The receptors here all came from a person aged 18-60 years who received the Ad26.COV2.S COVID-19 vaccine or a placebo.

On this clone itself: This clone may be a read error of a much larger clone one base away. This CDR3 is CASTSSNQPQHF. CDR3 sequence (DNA): TGTGCCAGCACGAGTAGCAATCAGCCCCAGCATTTT. J is TRBJ1-5 and V is TRBV7-8; no firm D call. CDR3 size: 12 residues. Germline V gene data show CDR1 as SGHVS and CDR2 as FQNEAQ. The V and J ends lost 7 bases and 0 bases respectively, with 4 bases between them.

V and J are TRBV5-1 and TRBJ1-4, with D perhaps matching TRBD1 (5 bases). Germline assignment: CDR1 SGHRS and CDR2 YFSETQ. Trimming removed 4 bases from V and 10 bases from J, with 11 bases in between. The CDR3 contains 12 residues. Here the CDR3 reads CASSPGSTKLFF. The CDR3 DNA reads TGCGCCAGCAGCCCAGGGTCTACAAAACTGTTTTTT.

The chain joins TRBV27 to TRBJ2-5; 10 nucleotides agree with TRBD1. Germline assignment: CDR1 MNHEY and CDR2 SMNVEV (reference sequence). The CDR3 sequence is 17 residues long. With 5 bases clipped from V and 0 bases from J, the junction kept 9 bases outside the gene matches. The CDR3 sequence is CASSQFPGQGYQETQYF. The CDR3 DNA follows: TGTGCCAGCAGTCAATTTCCGGGACAGGGGTACCAAGAGACCCAGTACTTC.

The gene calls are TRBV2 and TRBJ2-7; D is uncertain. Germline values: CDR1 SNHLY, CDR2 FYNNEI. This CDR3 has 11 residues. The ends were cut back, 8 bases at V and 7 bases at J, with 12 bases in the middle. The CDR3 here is CASLSPQEQYF. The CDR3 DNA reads TGTGCCAGCCTAAGTCCCCAGGAGCAGTACTTC.

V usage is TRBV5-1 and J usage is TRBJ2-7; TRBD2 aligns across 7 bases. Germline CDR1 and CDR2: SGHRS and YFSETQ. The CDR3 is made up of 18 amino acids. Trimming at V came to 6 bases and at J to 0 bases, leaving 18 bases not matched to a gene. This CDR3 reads CASNPVGGWLADSYEQYF. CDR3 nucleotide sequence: TGCGCCAGCAACCCAGTCGGGGGGTGGTTAGCGGACTCCTACGAGCAGTACTTC. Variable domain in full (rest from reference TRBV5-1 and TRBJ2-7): KAGVTQTPRYLIKTRGQQVTLSCSPISGHRSVSWYQQTPGQGLQFLFEYFSETQRNKGNFPGRFSGRQFSNSRSEMNVSTLELGDSALYLCASNPVGGWLADSYEQYFGPGTRLTVT.

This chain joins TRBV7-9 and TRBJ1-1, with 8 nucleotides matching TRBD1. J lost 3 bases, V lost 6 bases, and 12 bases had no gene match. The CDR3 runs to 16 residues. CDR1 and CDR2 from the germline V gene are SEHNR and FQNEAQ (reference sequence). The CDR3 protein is CASSFGQGGRDTEAFF. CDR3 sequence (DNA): TGTGCCAGCAGTTTCGGACAGGGAGGACGGGACACTGAAGCTTTCTTT.

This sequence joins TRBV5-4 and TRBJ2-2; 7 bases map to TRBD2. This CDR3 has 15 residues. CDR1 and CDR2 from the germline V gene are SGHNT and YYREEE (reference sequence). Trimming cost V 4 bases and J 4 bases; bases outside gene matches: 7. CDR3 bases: TGTGCCAGCAGCACGGGGGGTTTGACCACCGGGGAGCTGTTTTTT. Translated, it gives CASSTGGLTTGELFF. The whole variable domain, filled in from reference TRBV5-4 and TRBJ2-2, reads ETGVTQSPTHLIKTRGQQVTLRCSSQSGHNTVSWYQQALGQGPQFIFQYYREEENGRGNFPPRFSGLQFPNYSSELNVNALELDDSALYLCASSTGGLTTGELFFGEGSRLTVL.

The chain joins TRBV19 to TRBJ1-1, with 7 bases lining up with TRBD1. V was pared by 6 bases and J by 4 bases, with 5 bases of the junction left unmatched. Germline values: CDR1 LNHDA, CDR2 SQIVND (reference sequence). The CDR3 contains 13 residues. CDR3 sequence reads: CASRRQGLTEAFF. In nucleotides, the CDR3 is TGTGCCAGTAGGAGACAGGGTCTCACTGAAGCTTTCTTT.

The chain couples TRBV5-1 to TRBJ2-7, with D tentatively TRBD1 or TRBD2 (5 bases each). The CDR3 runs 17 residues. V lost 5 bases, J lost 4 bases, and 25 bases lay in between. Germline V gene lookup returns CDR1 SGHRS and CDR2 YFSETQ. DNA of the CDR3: TGCGCCAGCAGTCGGACGTCCGGGACCCCCGCCAGTTACGAGCAGTACTTC. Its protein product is CASSRTSGTPASYEQYF.

CDR3 sequence: CASSLQGRREKLFF. The CDR3 DNA sequence: TGTGCCAGCAGTTTACAGGGTAGGCGGGAAAAACTGTTTTTT. V usage is TRBV28 and J usage is TRBJ1-4; possibly TRBD1 for D (5 bases). V lost 2 bases to trimming and J lost 8 bases, with 12 bases between them. CDR3 size: 14 residues. Germline V gene lookup returns CDR1 MDHEN and CDR2 SYDVKM. The full variable domain, with the rest looked up from reference TRBV28 and TRBJ1-4, is DVKVTQSSRYLVKRTGEKVFLECVQDMDHENMFWYRQDPGLGLRLIYFSYDVKMKEKGDIPEGYSVSREKKERFSLILESASTNQTSMYLCASSLQGRREKLFFGSGTQLSVL.

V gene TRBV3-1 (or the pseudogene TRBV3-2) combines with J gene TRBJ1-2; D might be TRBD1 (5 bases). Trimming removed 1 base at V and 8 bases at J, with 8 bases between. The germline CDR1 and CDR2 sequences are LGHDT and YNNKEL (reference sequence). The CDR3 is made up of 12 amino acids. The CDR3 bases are TGTGCCAGCAGCCAAGGCAGGGACGGCTACACCTTC. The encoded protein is CASSQGRDGYTF.

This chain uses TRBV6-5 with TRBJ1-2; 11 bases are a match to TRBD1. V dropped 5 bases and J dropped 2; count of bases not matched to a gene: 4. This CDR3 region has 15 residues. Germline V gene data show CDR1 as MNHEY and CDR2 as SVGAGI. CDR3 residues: CASSPRTGGNYGYTF. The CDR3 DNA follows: TGTGCCAGCAGTCCCCGGACAGGGGGCAACTATGGCTACACCTTC.

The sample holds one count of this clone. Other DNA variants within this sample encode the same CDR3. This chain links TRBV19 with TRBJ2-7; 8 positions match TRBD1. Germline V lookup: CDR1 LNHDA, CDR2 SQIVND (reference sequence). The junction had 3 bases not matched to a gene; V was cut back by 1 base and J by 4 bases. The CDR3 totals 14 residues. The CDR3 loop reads CASSIVQGAYEQYF. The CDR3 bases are TGTGCCAGTAGTATAGTCCAGGGGGCATACGAGCAGTACTTC.

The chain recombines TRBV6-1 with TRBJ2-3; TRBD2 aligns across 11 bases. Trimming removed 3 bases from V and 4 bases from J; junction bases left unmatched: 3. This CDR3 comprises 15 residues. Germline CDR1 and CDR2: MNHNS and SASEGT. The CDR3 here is CASSELAGGADTQYF. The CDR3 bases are TGTGCCAGCAGTGAGCTAGCGGGAGGTGCAGATACGCAGTATTTT.

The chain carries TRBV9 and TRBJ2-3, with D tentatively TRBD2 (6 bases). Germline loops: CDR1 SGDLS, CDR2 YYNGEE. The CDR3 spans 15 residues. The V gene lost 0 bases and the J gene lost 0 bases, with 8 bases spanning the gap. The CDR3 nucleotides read TGTGCCAGCAGCGTAGCGGGGACTAGCACAGATACGCAGTATTTT. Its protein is CASSVAGTSTDTQYF.

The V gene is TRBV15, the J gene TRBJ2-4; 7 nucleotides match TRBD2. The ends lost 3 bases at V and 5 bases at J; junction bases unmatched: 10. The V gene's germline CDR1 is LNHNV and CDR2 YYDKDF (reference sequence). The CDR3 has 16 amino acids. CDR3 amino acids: CATSRSLSGNQNIQYF. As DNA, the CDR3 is TGTGCCACCAGCAGGAGTTTGAGCGGGAACCAAAACATTCAGTACTTC.

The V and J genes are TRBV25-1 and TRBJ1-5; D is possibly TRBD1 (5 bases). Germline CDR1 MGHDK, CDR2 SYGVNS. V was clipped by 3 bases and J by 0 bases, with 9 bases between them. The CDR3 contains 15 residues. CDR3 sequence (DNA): TGTGCCAGCAGTGATAGGGGTCCTAGCAATCAGCCCCAGCATTTT. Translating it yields CASSDRGPSNQPQHF.

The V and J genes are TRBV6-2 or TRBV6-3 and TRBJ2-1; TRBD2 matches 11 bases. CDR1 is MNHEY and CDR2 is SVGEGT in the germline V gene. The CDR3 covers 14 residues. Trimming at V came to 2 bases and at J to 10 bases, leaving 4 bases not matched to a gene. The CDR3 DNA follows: TGTGCCAGCAGTTACGGGACTAGCGGCCCGGAGCAGTTCTTC. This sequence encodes CASSYGTSGPEQFF.

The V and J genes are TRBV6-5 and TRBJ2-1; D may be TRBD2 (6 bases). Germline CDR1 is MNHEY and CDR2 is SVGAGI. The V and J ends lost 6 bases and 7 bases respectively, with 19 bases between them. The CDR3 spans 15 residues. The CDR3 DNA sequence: TGTGCCAGCAGCATACCGGGACTCCTGGGGAATGAGCAGTTCTTC. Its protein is CASSIPGLLGNEQFF.

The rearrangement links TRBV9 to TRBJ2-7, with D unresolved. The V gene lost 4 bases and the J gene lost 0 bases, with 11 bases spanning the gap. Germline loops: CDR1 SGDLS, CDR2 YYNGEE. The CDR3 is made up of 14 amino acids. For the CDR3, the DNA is TGTGCCAGCAGCTCCGGTCCGAACTCCTACGAGCAGTACTTC. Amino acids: CASSSGPNSYEQYF.